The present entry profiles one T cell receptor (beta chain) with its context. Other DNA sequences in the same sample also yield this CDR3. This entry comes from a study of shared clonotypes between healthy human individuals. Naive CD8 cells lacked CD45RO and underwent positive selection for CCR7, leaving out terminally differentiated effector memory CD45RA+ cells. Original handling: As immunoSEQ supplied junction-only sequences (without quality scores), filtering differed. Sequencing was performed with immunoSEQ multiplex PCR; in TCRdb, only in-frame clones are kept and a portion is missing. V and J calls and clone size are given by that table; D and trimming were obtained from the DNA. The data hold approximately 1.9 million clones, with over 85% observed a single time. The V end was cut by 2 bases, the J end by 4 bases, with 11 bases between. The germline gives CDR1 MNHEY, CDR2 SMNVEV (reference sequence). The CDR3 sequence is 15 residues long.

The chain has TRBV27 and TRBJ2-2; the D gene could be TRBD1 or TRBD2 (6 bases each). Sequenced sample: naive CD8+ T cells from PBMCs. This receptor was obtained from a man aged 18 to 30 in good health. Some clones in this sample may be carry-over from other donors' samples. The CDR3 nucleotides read TGTGCCAGCAGTTTAGAGGGGGGTCCCACCGGGGAGCTGTTTTTT. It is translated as CASSLEGGPTGELFF.